One T cell receptor (beta chain) is described in this entry. This record belongs to a study of blood T cell repertoires in COVID-19. Study information: T cells, B-cell-depleted T cells, or PBMCs provided the cDNA or gDNA that served as material.

Here immunoSEQ multiplex PCR was the method, and the copy in TCRdb shows in-frame clones only, minus some. The table has under 150,000 clones, approximately 89% seen once. V shed 0 bases, J shed 3 bases, and the junction held 5 bases outside the gene matches. Germline V gene sequence: CDR1 SGHAT, CDR2 FQNNGV. The CDR3 runs 16 residues. This chain links TRBV11-2 with TRBJ2-1; 7 bases are a match to TRBD2. The origin of this receptor is a human donor in a cohort sampled during active COVID-19. Sequencing used peripheral blood. CDR3 loop: CASSLDGRDLYNEQFF. The CDR3 bases are TGTGCCAGCAGCTTAGATGGGAGGGACCTCTACAATGAGCAGTTCTTC.